This TCR beta chain was profiled in a study of blood T cells in healthy people across ages. Next came a second PCR, run for roughly 7 to 12 cycles, which used a sample-barcoded 5' primer along with a J-beta primer mix. One entry per CDR3 protein results from TCRdb running MiXCR on the 5' RACE reads. Of 980,000 or so distinct CDR3 sequences listed, around 49% are singletons. Per the germline V gene, CDR1 is SNHLY and CDR2 is FYNNEI. The CDR3 has 14 residues. J gave up 10 bases and V 4 bases, and 7 bases lay outside the gene matches. The sequencing sample was made of blood. The gene calls are TRBV2 and TRBJ2-1; 10 nucleotides match TRBD2. The source of this sequence is a man in his thirties or forties in good health. The chain's CDR3 is CASSGLAGFSEQFF. The CDR3 DNA sequence: TGTGCCAGCAGTGGACTAGCGGGCTTCTCGGAGCAGTTCTTC.